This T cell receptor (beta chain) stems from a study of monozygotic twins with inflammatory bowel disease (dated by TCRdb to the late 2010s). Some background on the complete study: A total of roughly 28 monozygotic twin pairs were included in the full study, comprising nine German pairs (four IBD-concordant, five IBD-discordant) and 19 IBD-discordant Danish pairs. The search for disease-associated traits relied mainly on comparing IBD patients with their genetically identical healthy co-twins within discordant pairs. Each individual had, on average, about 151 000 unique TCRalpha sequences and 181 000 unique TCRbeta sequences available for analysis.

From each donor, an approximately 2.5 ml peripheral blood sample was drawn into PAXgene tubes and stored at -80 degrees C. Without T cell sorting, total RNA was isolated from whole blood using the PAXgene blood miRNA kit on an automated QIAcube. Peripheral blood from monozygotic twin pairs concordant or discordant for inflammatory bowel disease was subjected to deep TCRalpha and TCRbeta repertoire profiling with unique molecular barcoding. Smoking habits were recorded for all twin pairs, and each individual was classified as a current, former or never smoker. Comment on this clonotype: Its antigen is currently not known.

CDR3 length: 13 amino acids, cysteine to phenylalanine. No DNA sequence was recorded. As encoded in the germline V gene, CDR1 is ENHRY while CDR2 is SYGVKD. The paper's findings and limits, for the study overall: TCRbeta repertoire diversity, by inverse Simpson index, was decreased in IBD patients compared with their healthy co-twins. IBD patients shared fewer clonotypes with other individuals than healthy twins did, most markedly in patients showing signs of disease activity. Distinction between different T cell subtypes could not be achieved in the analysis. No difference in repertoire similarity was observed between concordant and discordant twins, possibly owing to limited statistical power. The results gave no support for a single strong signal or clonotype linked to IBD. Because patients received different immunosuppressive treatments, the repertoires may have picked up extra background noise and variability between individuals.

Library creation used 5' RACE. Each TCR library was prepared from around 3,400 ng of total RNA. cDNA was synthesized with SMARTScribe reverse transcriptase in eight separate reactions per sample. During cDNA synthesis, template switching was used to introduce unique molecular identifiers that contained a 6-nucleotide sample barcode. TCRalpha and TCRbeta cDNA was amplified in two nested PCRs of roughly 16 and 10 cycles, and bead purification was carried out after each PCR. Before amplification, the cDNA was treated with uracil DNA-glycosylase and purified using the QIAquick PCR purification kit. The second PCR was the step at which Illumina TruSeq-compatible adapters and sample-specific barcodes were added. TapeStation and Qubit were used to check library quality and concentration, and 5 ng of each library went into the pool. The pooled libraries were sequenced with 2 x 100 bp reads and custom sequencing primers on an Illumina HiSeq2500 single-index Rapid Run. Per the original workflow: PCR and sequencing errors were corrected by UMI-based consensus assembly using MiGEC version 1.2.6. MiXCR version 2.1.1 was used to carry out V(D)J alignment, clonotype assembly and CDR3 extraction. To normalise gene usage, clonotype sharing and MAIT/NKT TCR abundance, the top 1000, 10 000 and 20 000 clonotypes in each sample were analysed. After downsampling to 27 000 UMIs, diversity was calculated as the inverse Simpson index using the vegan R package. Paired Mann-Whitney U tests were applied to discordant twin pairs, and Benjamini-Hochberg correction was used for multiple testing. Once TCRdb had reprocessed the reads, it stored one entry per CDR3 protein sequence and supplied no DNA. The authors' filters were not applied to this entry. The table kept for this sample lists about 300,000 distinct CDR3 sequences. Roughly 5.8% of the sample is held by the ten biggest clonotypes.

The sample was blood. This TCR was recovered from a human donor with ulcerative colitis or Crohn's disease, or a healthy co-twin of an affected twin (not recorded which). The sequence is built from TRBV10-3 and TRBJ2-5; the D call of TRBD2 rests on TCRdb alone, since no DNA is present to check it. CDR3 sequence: CAISERLQETQYF.